Listed below are T cell receptor beta chains from one sample, sequenced in a study of identifying expanded T cells in peripheral blood. Assay: immunoSEQ multiplex PCR; the TCRdb copy retains only in-frame clones and omits some. The table has more than 70,000 clones, more than 75% seen once. Material: blood. Source of these receptors: a person aged 18 to 70 in good health. The CDR3 runs from the conserved cysteine through the conserved F or W. The D gene is left open where the match is weak. Clone size, where shown, is once, few, many, or a class for clones that have expanded.

v_call,d_call,j_call,clone_size,cdr3_nt,cdr3_aa
TRBV19,TRBD1,TRBJ2-7,once,TGTGCCAGTAGTGCGGACAGGGGGCAGGGCGAGCAGTACTTC,CASSADRGQGEQYF
TRBV5-4,NA,TRBJ1-1,few,TGTGCCAGCAGCTTGGTACTCCAGGGTAACACTGAAGCTTTCTTT,CASSLVLQGNTEAFF
TRBV9,TRBD2,TRBJ2-1,NA,TGTGCCAGCAGCGTAGTCAGCGGGGGGTCCTACAATGAGCAGTTCTTC,CASSVVSGGSYNEQFF
TRBV28,NA,TRBJ1-5,NA,TGTGCCAGCAGTCTCCCCGTTAGCAATCAGCCCCAGCATTTT,CASSLPVSNQPQHF
TRBV19,NA,TRBJ2-7,NA,TGTGCCAGTAGTATCTTGCGTGGTGGAAAGCTCCACGAGCAGTACTTC,CASSILRGGKLHEQYF
TRBV6-6,NA,TRBJ1-5,NA,TGTGCCAGCAACACGATTAACAGGGTCAATCAGCCCCAGCATTTT,CASNTINRVNQPQHF
TRBV18,NA,TRBJ1-1,NA,TGTGCCAGCTCACCAGGATCCGGACGGTGGAACACTGAAGCTTTCTTT,CASSPGSGRWNTEAFF
TRBV9,TRBD1,TRBJ2-1,NA,TGTGCCAGCAGCGGGGGGACAGGAACTTACAATGAGCAGTTCTTC,CASSGGTGTYNEQFF
TRBV5-8,TRBD2,TRBJ2-3,once,TGTGCCAGCAGCTTAACTGGGGGGGAGGCAGATACGCAGTATTTT,CASSLTGGEADTQYF
TRBV2,TRBD1,TRBJ2-7,NA,TGTGCCAGCAGGGGGACAGGGCGAGAAATCTACGAGCAGTACTTC,CASRGTGREIYEQYF
TRBV19,NA,TRBJ1-5,NA,TGTGCCAGTAGTACCCGGACAATCGGGCAGCCCCAGCATTTT,CASSTRTIGQPQHF
TRBV10-3,NA,TRBJ1-1,few,TGTGCCATCAGTGAGGAGACCAACACTGAAGCTTTCTTT,CAISEETNTEAFF
TRBV5-8,NA,TRBJ2-5,NA,TGTGCCAGCAGCTTGGCCGGGGTAGCAGAGACCCAGTACTTC,CASSLAGVAETQYF
TRBV7-9,NA,TRBJ1-2,NA,TGTGCCAGCAGCTTAGCCCTCGGGGATTGGGGTGGCTACACCTTC,CASSLALGDWGGYTF
TRBV6-1,TRBD1,TRBJ2-1,NA,TGTGCCAGCAGTGTAGGGACAGGAATATACAATGAGCAGTTCTTC,CASSVGTGIYNEQFF
TRBV7-8,NA,TRBJ1-3,NA,TGTGCCAGCAGCTTACCCTCACAGGGACCAGCAAACACCATATATTTT,CASSLPSQGPANTIYF
TRBV27,NA,TRBJ1-2,once,TGTGCCAGCAGTTTGGGTGGGCCGATTGGTGGCTACACCTTC,CASSLGGPIGGYTF
TRBV7-6,NA,TRBJ1-5,NA,TGTGCCAGCAGCGCGGCTCCTCAGCAGCCCCAGCATTTT,CASSAAPQQPQHF
TRBV2,NA,TRBJ1-1,once,TGTGCCAGCAGCGTCCCCCTGTCGGTTTCGGACCGTTTGAACACTGAAGCTTTCTTT,CASSVPLSVSDRLNTEAFF
TRBV19,TRBD1,TRBJ1-1,NA,TGTGCCAGTAGTCGCAGGTTAGAGGGGGCTTCTACTGAAGCTTTCTTT,CASSRRLEGASTEAFF
TRBV6-5,NA,TRBJ1-5,few,TGTGCCAGCAGTTACCTAGGGGGGAATCAGCCCCAGCATTTT,CASSYLGGNQPQHF
TRBV7-2,TRBD1,TRBJ2-5,NA,TGTGCCAGCGGGCGAACAGGGGGCGCTAGACAGGAGACCCAGTACTTC,CASGRTGGARQETQYF
TRBV28,NA,TRBJ2-7,NA,TGTGCCAGCGCCGACAGACAACCCTACGAGCAGTACTTC,CASADRQPYEQYF
TRBV19,NA,TRBJ1-3,NA,TGTGCCAGTAGTATCGGGGCGACAGCTGGAAACACCATATATTTT,CASSIGATAGNTIYF
TRBV11-3,NA,TRBJ1-1,once,TGTGCCAGCAGCTCGAGGGACGGGGGCACTGAAGCTTTCTTT,CASSSRDGGTEAFF
TRBV9,NA,TRBJ2-1,NA,TGTGCCAGCAGCGTAGCTGGGGCTCCGAGCTCCTACAATGAGCAGTTCTTC,CASSVAGAPSSYNEQFF
TRBV6-5,TRBD1,TRBJ1-6,NA,TGTGCCAGCAGGGAAATGGGACAGAGGAATTCACCCCTCCACTTT,CASREMGQRNSPLHF
TRBV11-2,TRBD1,TRBJ2-5,NA,TGTGCCAGCAGGAACCTAAGACAGGGGACGGAGACCCAGTACTTC,CASRNLRQGTETQYF
TRBV7-9,TRBD1,TRBJ1-1,once,TGTGCCAGCAGCCCGGACAGGGTGAACACTGAAGCTTTCTTT,CASSPDRVNTEAFF
TRBV2,NA,TRBJ1-3,NA,TGTGCCAGCAGTGAATGGACGGGAACTGGAAACACCATATATTTT,CASSEWTGTGNTIYF
TRBV7-9,NA,TRBJ2-2,NA,TGTGCCAGCAGCTTGCAGCCCCATGTCTCCGGGGAGCTGTTTTTT,CASSLQPHVSGELFF
TRBV10-2,NA,TRBJ2-7,once,TGCGCCAGCAGGAAGCCGGGGGGCCACGAGCAGTACTTC,CASRKPGGHEQYF
TRBV7-2,TRBD1,TRBJ2-7,NA,TGTGCCAGCAGCCAAGGGACAGGGCCCACGAGGGAGCAGTACTTC,CASSQGTGPTREQYF
TRBV5-1,TRBD1,TRBJ1-3,NA,TGCGCCAGCAGCGCGACAGGGGACAAGGGTAACACCATATATTTT,CASSATGDKGNTIYF
TRBV5-8,TRBD2,TRBJ2-1,NA,TGTGCCAGCAGCTTGGTGGTTACCGGGGGGGGACACTACAATGAGCAGTTCTTC,CASSLVVTGGGHYNEQFF
TRBV5-4,NA,TRBJ1-2,NA,TGTGCCAGCAGCTTGTACGGGGGCGCGGGCTACACCTTC,CASSLYGGAGYTF
TRBV15,NA,TRBJ1-1,NA,TGTGCCACCAGCCCCCGATACACTGAAGCTTTCTTT,CATSPRYTEAFF
TRBV11-2,NA,TRBJ2-3,NA,TGTGCCAGCAGCTCTCTCCCGGTGGATACGCAGTATTTT,CASSSLPVDTQYF
TRBV15,TRBD1,TRBJ2-2,NA,TGTGCCACCAGCCGGGACAGGGATAGTACCGGGGAGCTGTTTTTT,CATSRDRDSTGELFF
TRBV7-9,NA,TRBJ1-4,once,TGTGCCAGCAGCCCCTCCCAGGGCAGGGCTTATGAAAAACTGTTTTTT,CASSPSQGRAYEKLFF
TRBV18,TRBD1,TRBJ1-4,NA,TGTGCCAGCTCACCGGGACAGGGAGGGGAAAAACTGTTTTTT,CASSPGQGGEKLFF
TRBV7-2,NA,TRBJ2-7,few,TGTGCCAGCAGCTTTGCTGGGCGGGGCCCCTACGAGCAGTACTTC,CASSFAGRGPYEQYF
TRBV27,NA,TRBJ1-1,NA,TGTGCCAGCAGTTTACGGGGTCACATGAACACTGAAGCTTTCTTT,CASSLRGHMNTEAFF
TRBV12-5,NA,TRBJ2-3,NA,TGTGCTAGTGGTCAGACAGGTTTCGGAGATACGCAGTATTTT,CASGQTGFGDTQYF
TRBV7-2,TRBD1,TRBJ1-5,NA,TGTGCCAGCAGCTTAGGTGGGACAGGGGAGATCCAGCCCCAGCATTTT,CASSLGGTGEIQPQHF
TRBV7-2,TRBD1,TRBJ1-2,NA,TGTGCCAGCAGCTTATCGAGGACAGGCGCTGGCTACACCTTC,CASSLSRTGAGYTF
TRBV19,NA,TRBJ1-6,once,TGTGCCAGTAGTATAGATCGGGCCTTGAATTCACCCCTCCACTTT,CASSIDRALNSPLHF
TRBV6-6,NA,TRBJ1-1,NA,TGTGCCAGCGGTCGACCTGAAGCTTTCTTT,CASGRPEAFF
TRBV6-6,NA,TRBJ1-1,NA,TGTGCCAGCAGCGGACGAAGAAGGGGGAACACTGAAGCTTTCTTT,CASSGRRRGNTEAFF
TRBV7-2,NA,TRBJ1-2,NA,TGTGCCAGCAGCTCTGGTCGGGGCAGGGGAACATGGTATGGCTACACCTTC,CASSSGRGRGTWYGYTF
TRBV7-2,NA,TRBJ2-3,NA,TGTGCCAGCAGCTTAGGCTCCCGGATGGTGGATACGCAGTATTTT,CASSLGSRMVDTQYF